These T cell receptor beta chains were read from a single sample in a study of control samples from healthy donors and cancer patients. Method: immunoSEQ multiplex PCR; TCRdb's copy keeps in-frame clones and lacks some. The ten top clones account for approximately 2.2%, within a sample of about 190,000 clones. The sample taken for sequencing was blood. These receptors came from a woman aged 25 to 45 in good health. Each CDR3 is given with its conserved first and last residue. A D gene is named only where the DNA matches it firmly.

CDR3: CASSFKRGARETQYF; DNA: TGTGCCAGCAGTTTTAAGCGGGGGGCCCGGGAGACCCAGTACTTC; J: TRBJ2-5; V: TRBV27; D: TRBD2
CDR3: CASSSRGGTDTQYF; DNA: TGTGCCAGCAGTTCTCGGGGGGGCACAGATACGCAGTATTTT; J: TRBJ2-3; V: TRBV5-8; D: TRBD2
CDR3: CASSIDLPKSYEQYF; DNA: TGTGCCAGTAGTATAGATCTCCCAAAGTCCTACGAGCAGTACTTC; J: TRBJ2-7; V: TRBV19; D: NA
CDR3: CASKRARDGDTEAFF; DNA: TGTGCCAGCAAGCGCGCCAGGGACGGGGACACTGAAGCTTTCTTT; J: TRBJ1-1; V: TRBV6-5; D: NA
CDR3: CASSLTAGTDTQYF; DNA: TGTGCCAGCAGTTTGACAGCCGGCACAGATACGCAGTATTTT; J: TRBJ2-3; V: TRBV27; D: NA
CDR3: CASSLTGPSTDTQYF; DNA: TGCGCCAGCAGCCTTACAGGACCCAGCACAGATACGCAGTATTTT; J: TRBJ2-3; V: TRBV4-1; D: NA
CDR3: CASSFYGTESNQPQHF; DNA: TGTGCCAGCAGTTTTTATGGGACAGAGAGCAATCAGCCCCAGCATTTT; J: TRBJ1-5; V: TRBV28; D: TRBD1
CDR3: CASSLDSNQPQHF; DNA: TGTGCCAGCAGCTTGGATAGCAATCAGCCCCAGCATTTT; J: TRBJ1-5; V: TRBV7-2; D: NA
CDR3: CASSFQGRNSPLHF; DNA: TGTGCCAGCAGCTTTCAGGGGCGGAATTCACCCCTCCACTTT; J: TRBJ1-6; V: TRBV7-2; D: NA
CDR3: CASSLDVGRHGYTF; DNA: TGCGCCAGCAGCTTGGACGTGGGAAGACATGGCTACACCTTC; J: TRBJ1-2; V: TRBV5-1; D: NA
CDR3: CASSLGSLPYEQYF; DNA: TGTGCCAGCAGCTTGGGGTCCCTGCCCTACGAGCAGTACTTC; J: TRBJ2-7; V: TRBV7-3; D: NA
CDR3: CSARQGIKTEAFF; DNA: TGCAGCGCGCGACAGGGGATAAAGACTGAAGCTTTCTTT; J: TRBJ1-1; V: TRBV29-1; D: TRBD1
CDR3: CASSEWGSATNYEQYF; DNA: TGTGCCAGCAGTGAATGGGGGTCAGCGACAAATTACGAGCAGTACTTC; J: TRBJ2-7; V: TRBV6-1; D: NA
CDR3: CASSLEVGSINTEAFF; DNA: TGCGCCAGCAGCTTGGAAGTGGGGTCGATCAACACTGAAGCTTTCTTT; J: TRBJ1-1; V: TRBV5-1; D: NA
CDR3: CASTKGELNAEAFF; DNA: TGCGCCAGCACCAAGGGAGAGCTAAACGCTGAAGCTTTCTTT; J: TRBJ1-1; V: TRBV5-1; D: NA
CDR3: CASSLAYGGGFGYEQYF; DNA: TGTGCCAGCAGCTTGGCCTATGGAGGCGGGTTTGGCTACGAGCAGTACTTC; J: TRBJ2-7; V: TRBV5-5; D: NA
CDR3: CASSQLTPGTGGWERYF; DNA: TGCGCCAGCAGCCAACTAACTCCCGGGACAGGGGGCTGGGAGCGGTATTTT; J: TRBJ2-3; V: TRBV4-3; D: TRBD1
CDR3: CASSTTPSYYEQYF; DNA: TGTGCCAGCAGTACGACACCGAGCTACTACGAGCAGTACTTC; J: TRBJ2-7; V: TRBV6-2/TRBV6-3; D: NA
CDR3: CASSFQGAIGKNIQYF; DNA: TGTGCCAGCAGCTTCCAGGGGGCAATTGGGAAAAACATTCAGTACTTC; J: TRBJ2-4; V: TRBV7-2; D: TRBD1
CDR3: CASSPLVRVASSYNEQFF; DNA: TGTGCCAGCTCACCCTTAGTTCGGGTGGCGAGCTCCTACAATGAGCAGTTCTTC; J: TRBJ2-1; V: TRBV18; D: NA